The text below deals with one T cell receptor beta chain. This sample was taken from a study of identical twins. In germline, CDR1 is SGHRS, CDR2 YFSETQ. The CDR3 consists of 13 residues. V was cut by 7 bases and J by 7 bases, with 15 bases left in between. MiXCR, applied by TCRdb to the 5' RACE reads, yields one record per CDR3 protein. The sample includes approximately 700,000 distinct CDR3 sequences, around 6% of them seen just once. The TCR was taken from a man aged 18 to 30 in good health. J is TRBJ2-1 and V is TRBV5-1, with D uncertain. Material for sequencing was naive T cells sorted from blood. Here the CDR3 DNA reads TGCGCCAGCGGAAACGGCGTTAAGAATGAGCAGTTCTTC. Translation: CASGNGVKNEQFF.